One TCR beta chain is described in this entry. Some clones are missing from TCRdb's copy, which holds only in-frame ones; the method was immunoSEQ multiplex PCR. The sample carries approximately 500,000 clones, approximately 83% recorded once. The sample belongs to a study of blood T cell repertoires in COVID-19. V gave up 7 bases and J gave up 10 bases; unmatched junction bases: 7. Germline V gene data show CDR1 as GTSNPN and CDR2 as SVGIG (reference sequence). This CDR3 spans 13 amino acids. The TCR comes from a human donor in a cohort sampled during active COVID-19. The chain employs TRBV30 and TRBJ2-2; the match to TRBD2 covers 12 bases. Sequenced sample: peripheral blood. CDR3 coding DNA: TGTGCCTCTCGGACTAGCGGGATCGCGGAGCTGTTTTTT. Protein: CASRTSGIAELFF.